The entry that follows covers one T cell receptor beta chain sequence. Its antigen remains unidentified. The CDR3 contains 16 residues. Germline assignment: CDR1 MGHDK and CDR2 SYGVNS. The record originates from a study of T cells expressing NK-cell markers. Study in general: Sorted CD3+CD56+NKG2C+, CD3+CD56+NKG2C- and CD3+CD56-NKG2C+ T cells provided the TCR beta repertoires. The sequencing cohort of eight donors included seven HCMV-seropositive individuals and one seronegative individual. General study points: NKG2C+ dominant clonotypes from more than 5 donors made up about 1.0-7.5% of CD8+ T cells. The leading position in the CD3+CD56-NKG2C+ fraction of several donors also went to these clonotypes.

Following a re-call of the 5' RACE reads, TCRdb has one entry per CDR3 protein and lacks DNA. This listing includes roughly 390,000 distinct CDR3 sequences. Sequences were obtained from blood T cells: a sorted CD56 or NKG2C T cell subset, CD4+ or CD8+ T cells, or bulk PBMC T cells (not recorded which). The chain has TRBV25-1 and TRBJ2-1; without DNA, the TCRdb call of TRBD1 cannot be checked. The TCR was taken from a woman aged 45 to 65 in good health. CDR3 region: CASSESERGTYNEQFF.